This T cell receptor (beta chain) was captured in a study of blood T cell repertoires in COVID-19. This clone was seen only a few times. Sequencing was performed with immunoSEQ multiplex PCR; in TCRdb, only in-frame clones are kept and a portion is missing. The table records 70,000 to 90,000 clones, roughly 80% of them present only once. Trimming shortened V by 5 bases and J by 8 bases, and 19 bases separated the two germline ends. The germline gives CDR1 SGHNT, CDR2 YYREEE (reference sequence). The CDR3 is 15 amino acids. This clonotype was sampled from an older woman with acute or convalescent COVID-19. The sample was peripheral blood. The gene calls are TRBV5-4 and TRBJ1-4, with D possibly being TRBD1 (5 bases). CDR3 residues: CASSLNRGRVEKLFF. In DNA, the CDR3 is TGTGCCAGCAGTCTAAATCGGGGGAGGGTCGAAAAACTGTTTTTT.